This TCR beta chain comes out of a study of graft-versus-host responses after intestinal transplantation. There are 18 residues in the CDR3. V was pared by 8 bases and J by 0 bases, with 26 bases between. CDR1 is SNHLY and CDR2 is FYNNEI in the germline V gene. Method: immunoSEQ multiplex PCR; TCRdb's copy keeps in-frame clones and lacks some. The sample includes 9,500 to 12,000 clones, around four fifths seen only once; the top ten take 30% to 45%. The source was PBMCs, collected 494 days after intestinal transplant. The chain has TRBV2 and TRBJ2-7; D possibly uses TRBD1 or TRBD2 (6 bases each). This sequence was found in a human patient who received an intestinal transplant, so some T cells may come from the graft donor. The CDR3 sequence is CASLLQGSFLGGSYEQYF. The CDR3 coding sequence is TGTGCCAGCCTACTACAGGGTTCGTTCTTGGGGGGCTCCTACGAGCAGTACTTC.